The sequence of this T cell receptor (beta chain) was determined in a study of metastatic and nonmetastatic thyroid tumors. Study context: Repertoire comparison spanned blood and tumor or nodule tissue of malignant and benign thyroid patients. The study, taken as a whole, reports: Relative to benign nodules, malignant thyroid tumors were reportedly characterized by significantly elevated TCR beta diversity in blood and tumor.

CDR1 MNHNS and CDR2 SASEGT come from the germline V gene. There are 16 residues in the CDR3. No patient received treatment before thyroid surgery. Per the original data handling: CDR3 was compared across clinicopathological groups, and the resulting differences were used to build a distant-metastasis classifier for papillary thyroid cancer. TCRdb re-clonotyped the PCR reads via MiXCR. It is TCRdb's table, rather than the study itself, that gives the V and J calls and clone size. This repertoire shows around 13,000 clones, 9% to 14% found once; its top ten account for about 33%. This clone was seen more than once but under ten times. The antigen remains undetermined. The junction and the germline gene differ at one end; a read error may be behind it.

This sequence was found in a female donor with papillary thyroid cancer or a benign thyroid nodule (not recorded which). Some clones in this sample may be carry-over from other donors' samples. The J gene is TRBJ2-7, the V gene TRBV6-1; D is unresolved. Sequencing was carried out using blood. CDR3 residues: CAISEGPLVSRWAGYF. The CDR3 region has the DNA TGTGCCATCAGTGAAGGCCCCCTTGTTTCGAGGTGGGCTGGGTACTTC.